This TCR beta chain was captured by sequencing in a study of blood T cell repertoires in COVID-19. In the source study's methods: Nucleated cell counts were estimated from reference gene primer amplification. This table comes from immunoSEQ multiplex PCR, and its TCRdb copy is limited to in-frame clones, with some not included. For V, J and clone size, that table is used; D and trimming come from the DNA. The sample carries 75,000 to 80,000 clones, 70% to 90% recorded once. V was clipped by 3 bases and J by 0 bases, with 15 bases between them. Germline-derived CDR1 and CDR2 are SEHNR and FQNEAQ (reference sequence). This CDR3 is built from 18 residues.

This chain links TRBV7-9 with TRBJ1-6, with D tentatively TRBD1 (5 bases). The sample taken for sequencing was peripheral blood. The sequence came from a human donor in a cohort sampled during active COVID-19. CDR3 DNA: TGTGCCAGCAGCTTCAAAGGGGAGGGTAGCTCCTATAATTCACCCCTCCACTTT. Translating it yields CASSFKGEGSSYNSPLHF.